This T cell receptor beta chain originates from a study of T-cell memory formation after mild COVID-19. Whole-study findings and limits: Among clones contracting day 15 to 85, CD4/CD8 was balanced, whereas later expanders leaned CD4+. Among CD4+ contracting clones, most were CM and EM, and CD8+ ones EMRA. That cross-reactive memory joined was suggested by some responding clones appearing in pre-infection memory. Nothing confirmed that second-wave clones peaking on day 37 were specific for SARS-CoV-2.

One entry per CDR3 protein, called by TCRdb with MiXCR from the 5' RACE reads. The sample holds fewer than 200,000 distinct CDR3 sequences, over 20% seen once. Trimming cost V 4 bases and J 8 bases; bases outside gene matches: 7. The CDR3 runs 14 residues. On this clonotype: Its antigen is undetermined.

The chain is built from TRBV12-3 or TRBV12-4 and TRBJ2-1; 8 bases are a match to TRBD2. This TCR was sampled from an adult woman who had mild COVID-19 (a few samples of this study predate the infection). Cell type and time point are not known. The sample comprised PBMCs or a T cell subset sorted from them (not recorded which). The CDR3 reads CASSWTSPTDEQFF. DNA for the CDR3: TGTGCCAGCAGTTGGACTAGCCCCACAGATGAGCAGTTCTTC.